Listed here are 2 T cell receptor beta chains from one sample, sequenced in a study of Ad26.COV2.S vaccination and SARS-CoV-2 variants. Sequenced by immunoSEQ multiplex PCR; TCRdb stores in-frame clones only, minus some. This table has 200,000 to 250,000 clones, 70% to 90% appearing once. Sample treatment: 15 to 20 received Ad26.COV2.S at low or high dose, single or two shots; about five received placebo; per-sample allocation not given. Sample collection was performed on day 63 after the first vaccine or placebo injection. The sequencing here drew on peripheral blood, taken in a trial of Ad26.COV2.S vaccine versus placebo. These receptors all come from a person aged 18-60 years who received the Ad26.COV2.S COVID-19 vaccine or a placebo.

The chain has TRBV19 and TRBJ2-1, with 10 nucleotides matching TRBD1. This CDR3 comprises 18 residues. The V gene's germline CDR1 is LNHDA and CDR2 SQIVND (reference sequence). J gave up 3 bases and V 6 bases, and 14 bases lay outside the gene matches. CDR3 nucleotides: TGTGCCAGTAGCGCCCGGGACAGGGGTTTCGGAGGCTACAATGAGCAGTTCTTC. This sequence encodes CASSARDRGFGGYNEQFF.

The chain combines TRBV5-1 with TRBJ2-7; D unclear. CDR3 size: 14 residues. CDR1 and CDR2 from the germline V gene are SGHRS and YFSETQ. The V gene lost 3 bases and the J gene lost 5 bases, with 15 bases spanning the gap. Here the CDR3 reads CASSSRRAPDEQYF. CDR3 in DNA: TGCGCCAGCAGCTCACGACGGGCCCCTGACGAGCAGTACTTC.